The 24 T cell receptor beta chains presented below share a single source sample, sequenced in a study of blood T cell repertoires in COVID-19. The protocol was immunoSEQ multiplex PCR, while the TCRdb copy is restricted to in-frame clones and leaves out a portion. Of some 96,000 clones detected, approximately 90% appear once; the ten largest clones hold approximately 2%. The sample taken for sequencing was peripheral blood. These TCRs come from a man aged 50-59 years with active COVID-19.

The rearrangement joins TRBV6-5 to TRBJ1-1; D call uncertain. From germline, CDR1 is MNHEY and CDR2 SVGAGI. There are 13 residues in the CDR3. V lost 2 bases to trimming and J lost 7 bases, with 11 bases between them. The CDR3: CASSYTGAVEAFF. The DNA for the CDR3 is TGTGCCAGCAGTTACACCGGCGCGGTTGAAGCTTTCTTT.

J is TRBJ2-1 and V is TRBV19; TRBD1 is a possible D gene (6 bases). CDR1 and CDR2 from the germline V gene are LNHDA and SQIVND (reference sequence). The CDR3 has 16 amino acids. V lost 2 bases to trimming and J lost 4 bases, with 15 bases between them. Here the CDR3 DNA reads TGTGCCAGTAGTATATACCCGCAGCAGGGGTACAATGAGCAGTTCTTC. Its translation: CASSIYPQQGYNEQFF.

This clone was counted a few times. The rearrangement joins TRBV5-8 to TRBJ1-1; 9 bases are a match to TRBD1. The CDR3 totals 14 residues. CDR1 SGHTS and CDR2 YDEGEE come from the germline V gene. V dropped 4 bases and J dropped 5; count of bases not matched to a gene: 6. CDR3 amino acids: CASSTGTGRTEAFF. DNA of the CDR3: TGTGCCAGCAGCACCGGGACAGGGAGGACTGAAGCTTTCTTT.

This clone has only one observation. V is TRBV6-1 and J is TRBJ1-1; weak D call: TRBD1 (5 bases). The V and J ends lost 1 base and 0 bases respectively, with 9 bases between them. This CDR3 is built from 15 residues. CDR1 and CDR2 from the germline V gene are MNHNS and SASEGT. The CDR3 protein is CASSEGGSLNTEAFF. Written as DNA, the CDR3 is TGTGCCAGCAGTGAAGGGGGCAGTTTGAACACTGAAGCTTTCTTT.

This rearrangement joins TRBV6-5 to TRBJ1-1, with D possibly being TRBD1 (6 bases). Germline V lookup: CDR1 MNHEY, CDR2 SVGAGI. Trimming left V 6 bases short and J 10 bases short, with 15 bases between. The CDR3 sequence is 12 residues long. The CDR3 DNA follows: TGTGCCAGCAGACCCCCGGGACAATTAGCTTTCTTT. This encodes CASRPPGQLAFF.

The chain is built from TRBV24-1 and TRBJ2-1; perhaps TRBD2 as D (7 bases). V was clipped by 0 bases and J by 4 bases, with 12 bases between them. Looked up from germline, CDR1 is KGHDR and CDR2 is SFDVKD. CDR3 length: 16 residues. Here the CDR3 DNA reads TGTGCCACCAGTGATTTGAGGGGGGGGGTATACAATGAGCAGTTCTTC. The encoded protein is CATSDLRGGVYNEQFF.

The chain carries TRBV7-8 and TRBJ2-3, with 8 bases lining up with TRBD2. The J segment lost 0 bases and the V segment lost 6 bases, leaving 5 bases of the junction unmatched. Per the germline V gene, CDR1 is SGHVS and CDR2 is FQNEAQ. The CDR3 loop spans 15 amino acids. CDR3 nucleotide sequence: TGTGCCAGCAGTTATCGGGGGGGGAGCACAGATACGCAGTATTTT. Its protein is CASSYRGGSTDTQYF.

The rearrangement links TRBV2 to TRBJ2-7; 10 nucleotides agree with TRBD2. Losses at the gene ends were 3 bases for V and 2 bases for J; bases not matched to a gene: 10. The germline V gene has CDR1 SNHLY and CDR2 FYNNEI. CDR3 length equals 17 residues. CDR3 residues: CASSEGRASGRAYEQYV. The CDR3 DNA is TGTGCCAGCAGTGAGGGGAGGGCGAGCGGGAGGGCCTACGAGCAGTACGTC.

V usage is TRBV7-2 and J usage is TRBJ2-3; 11 bases map to TRBD2. The germline V gene encodes CDR1 SGHTA and CDR2 FQGNSA. CDR3 length: 18 amino acids. J gave up 2 bases and V 5 bases, and 12 bases lay outside the gene matches. CDR3 coding DNA: TGTGCCAGCAGCCCCCTAAAAATTAGCGGGGGGGCCACAGATACGCAGTATTTT. Translated, it gives CASSPLKISGGATDTQYF.

This chain connects TRBV6-2 or TRBV6-3 to TRBJ2-1; TRBD2 matches at 9 bases. The trim removed 5 bases at V and 9 bases at J, leaving 14 bases unmatched. Germline V gene sequence: CDR1 MNHEY, CDR2 SVGEGT. The CDR3 extends over 16 amino acids. CDR3 nucleotides: TGTGCCAGCAGTCCCCCCGGGACTAGCAGGGCGGGTGAGCAGTTCTTC. It encodes CASSPPGTSRAGEQFF.

The V gene is TRBV3-1 (or the pseudogene TRBV3-2), the J gene TRBJ2-5, with D hard to call. The V and J ends lost 4 bases and 2 bases respectively, with 14 bases between them. CDR1 and CDR2 from the germline V gene are LGHDT and YNNKEL (reference sequence). CDR3 size: 15 residues. The CDR3 sequence: CASSRKQSPQETQYF. DNA of the CDR3: TGTGCCAGCAGCCGAAAACAGAGTCCACAAGAGACCCAGTACTTC.

The chain is built from TRBV12-3 or TRBV12-4 and TRBJ1-4; D ambiguous. Trimming shortened V by 3 bases and J by 8 bases, and 7 bases separated the two germline ends. The CDR3 extends over 12 amino acids. CDR3 loop: CASSLEEEKLFF. The CDR3, as DNA: TGTGCCAGCAGTTTGGAGGAAGAAAAACTGTTTTTT.

There are a few counts of this clone. The CDR3 is CASRLMARETNEQFF. In DNA form, the CDR3 reads TGCGCCAGCAGGTTGATGGCGCGGGAGACCAATGAGCAGTTCTTC. The chain has TRBV5-1 and TRBJ2-1, with 7 nucleotides matching TRBD2. This CDR3 comprises 15 residues. Trimming removed 5 bases from V and 6 bases from J; junction bases left unmatched: 11. The germline V gene has CDR1 SGHRS and CDR2 YFSETQ.

This chain uses TRBV27 with TRBJ2-3; 10 bases are a match to TRBD1. Germline CDR1 is MNHEY and CDR2 is SMNVEV (reference sequence). With V trimmed by 5 bases and J by 11 bases, 10 bases remained unmatched. The CDR3 spans 14 residues. The CDR3 protein is CASSHRQGAAEQYF. Here the CDR3 DNA reads TGTGCCAGCAGTCATCGACAGGGGGCTGCGGAGCAGTATTTT.

V gene TRBV14 combines with J gene TRBJ2-5; D perhaps matches TRBD2 (5 bases). From germline, CDR1 is SGHDN and CDR2 FVKESK. The ends were cut back, 5 bases at V and 9 bases at J, with 13 bases in the middle. The CDR3 extends over 12 amino acids. Written as DNA, the CDR3 is TGTGCCAGCAGCTGGGGAGTCGGGGCCCAGTACTTC. Its translation: CASSWGVGAQYF.

This CDR3 reads CASSLEGNLAKNIQYF. The CDR3 bases are TGTGCCAGCAGCTTAGAGGGGAATCTAGCCAAAAACATTCAGTACTTC. The genes are TRBV7-9 and TRBJ2-4, with a weak D call TRBD1 (5 bases). Germline values: CDR1 SEHNR, CDR2 FQNEAQ (reference sequence). The V gene lost 1 base and the J gene lost 0 bases, with 10 bases spanning the gap. This CDR3 region has 16 residues.

A few counts support this clone. The V gene is TRBV10-3, the J gene TRBJ2-1, with TRBD2 matching over 10 bases. Germline-derived CDR1 and CDR2 are ENHRY and SYGVKD. V shed 9 bases, J shed 8 bases, and the junction held 4 bases outside the gene matches. The length of the CDR3 is 12 residues. The CDR3: CAISLAGDEQFF. Written as DNA, the CDR3 is TGTGCCATTTCTCTAGCGGGGGATGAGCAGTTCTTC.

This clone came up once. The chain links TRBV5-1 to TRBJ2-1; 9 bases agree with TRBD2. The V gene's germline CDR1 is SGHRS and CDR2 YFSETQ. The CDR3 runs 19 residues. J lost 2 bases, V lost 4 bases, and 16 bases had no gene match. The CDR3 spells CASSPSNSGGLGTYNEQFF. The CDR3 DNA follows: TGCGCCAGCAGCCCTAGTAATAGCGGGGGACTAGGAACCTACAATGAGCAGTTCTTC.

This chain connects TRBV27 to TRBJ2-1; 8 bases line up with TRBD2. CDR1 is MNHEY and CDR2 is SMNVEV in the germline V gene (reference sequence). This CDR3 contains 14 residues. V trimming: 7 bases; J trimming: 4 bases; junction bases outside the gene matches: 6. Written as DNA, the CDR3 is TGTGCCAGCACCCCGCGGGGGGTTTACAATGAGCAGTTCTTC. It is translated as CASTPRGVYNEQFF.

This clone has more than one count but fewer than ten. The chain joins TRBV2 to TRBJ2-2; maybe TRBD2 (5 bases). Germline V CDR1 and CDR2: SNHLY, FYNNEI. This CDR3 is built from 15 residues. The V end lost 3 bases, the J end lost 4 bases, and 12 bases lay between the germline ends. The CDR3 DNA sequence: TGTGCCAGCAGTGATGTTTCGGCGGGCACCGGGGAGCTGTTTTTT. This gives the protein CASSDVSAGTGELFF.

J is TRBJ1-2 and V is TRBV6-5, with no clear D. The germline V and J ends were trimmed by 5 bases and 1 base, with 5 bases remaining between them. CDR1 is MNHEY and CDR2 is SVGAGI in the germline V gene. The CDR3 consists of 12 residues. The CDR3 coding sequence is TGTGCCAGCAGTACAGATAACTATGGCTACACCTTC. Protein product: CASSTDNYGYTF.

The chain employs TRBV5-1 and TRBJ1-4, with 10 bases fitting TRBD1. V shed 2 bases, J shed 7 bases, and the junction held 2 bases outside the gene matches. The CDR3 sequence is 14 residues long. Per germline, CDR1 SGHRS and CDR2 YFSETQ. CDR3 DNA: TGCGCCAGCAGCTTTGGGGACAGGGGTGAAAAACTGTTTTTT. Its translation is CASSFGDRGEKLFF.

This clone was recorded once. The chain uses TRBV6-6 and TRBJ2-2; 10 bases map to TRBD1. Losses at the gene ends were 7 bases for V and 3 bases for J; bases not matched to a gene: 5. The length of the CDR3 is 15 residues. CDR1 and CDR2 (germline): MNHNY, SVGAGI (reference sequence). CDR3 DNA sequence: TGTGCCAGCACCTCCGGGACAGGGGACACCGGGGAGCTGTTTTTT. Its protein is CASTSGTGDTGELFF.

This sequence joins TRBV10-3 and TRBJ2-1; 11 nucleotides match TRBD2. J was trimmed by 9 bases and V by 3 bases; bases with no gene match: 4. The CDR3 has 14 residues. Germline V gives CDR1 ENHRY, CDR2 SYGVKD. The DNA for the CDR3 is TGTGCCATCAGTGATAGCGGGGGGGCCGGTGAGCAGTTCTTC. Amino acid sequence: CAISDSGGAGEQFF.